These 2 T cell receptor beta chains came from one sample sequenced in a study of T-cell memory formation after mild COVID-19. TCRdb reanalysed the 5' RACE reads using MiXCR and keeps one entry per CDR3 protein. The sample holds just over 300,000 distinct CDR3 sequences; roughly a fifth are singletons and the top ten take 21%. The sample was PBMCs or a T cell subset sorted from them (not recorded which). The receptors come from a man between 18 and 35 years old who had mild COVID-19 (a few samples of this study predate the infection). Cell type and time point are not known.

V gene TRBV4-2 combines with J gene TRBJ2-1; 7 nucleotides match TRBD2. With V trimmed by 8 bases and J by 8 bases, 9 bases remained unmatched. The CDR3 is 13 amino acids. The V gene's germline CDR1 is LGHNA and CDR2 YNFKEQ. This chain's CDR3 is CASWGGSGDEQFF. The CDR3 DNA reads TGTGCCAGCTGGGGGGGATCTGGGGATGAGCAGTTCTTC.

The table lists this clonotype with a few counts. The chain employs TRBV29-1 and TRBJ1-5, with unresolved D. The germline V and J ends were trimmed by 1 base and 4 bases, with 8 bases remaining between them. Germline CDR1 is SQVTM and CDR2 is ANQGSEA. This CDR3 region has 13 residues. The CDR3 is CSVEGGNNQPQHF. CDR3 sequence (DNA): TGCAGCGTTGAAGGAGGGAATAATCAGCCCCAGCATTTT.